This T cell receptor beta chain comes out of a study of blood T cell repertoires in COVID-19. Study-level information: From the United States, Italy and Spain came samples of acute and convalescent COVID-19. In each case, the material was cDNA or gDNA derived from T cells, B-cell-depleted T cells, or PBMCs.

CDR3 length: 15 residues. From germline, CDR1 is LNHDA and CDR2 SQIVND (reference sequence). V shed 3 bases and J shed 5 bases, with 16 bases lying between them. As handled by the study authors: By means of reference gene primer amplification, nucleated cell counts were estimated. TCRdb's table, derived via immunoSEQ multiplex PCR, lists solely in-frame clones and lacks some. Clone size and the V and J calls come from that table; the DNA yielded D and trimming. The table has roughly 80,000 clones, less than 90% seen once. The clonotype comes from a human donor in a cohort sampled during active COVID-19. The chain has TRBV19 and TRBJ2-5, with a weak D call TRBD1 (6 bases). The sequencing input was peripheral blood. This CDR3 reads CASSISGQKGETQYF. CDR3 coding DNA: TGTGCCAGTAGTATCTCGGGACAAAAGGGGGAGACCCAGTACTTC. Full variable domain (outside the CDR3, taken from reference TRBV19 and TRBJ2-5): DGGITQSPKYLFRKEGQNVTLSCEQNLNHDAMYWYRQDPGQGLRLIYYSQIVNDFQKGDIAEGYSVSREKKESFPLTVTSAQKNPTAFYLCASSISGQKGETQYFGPGTRLLVL.